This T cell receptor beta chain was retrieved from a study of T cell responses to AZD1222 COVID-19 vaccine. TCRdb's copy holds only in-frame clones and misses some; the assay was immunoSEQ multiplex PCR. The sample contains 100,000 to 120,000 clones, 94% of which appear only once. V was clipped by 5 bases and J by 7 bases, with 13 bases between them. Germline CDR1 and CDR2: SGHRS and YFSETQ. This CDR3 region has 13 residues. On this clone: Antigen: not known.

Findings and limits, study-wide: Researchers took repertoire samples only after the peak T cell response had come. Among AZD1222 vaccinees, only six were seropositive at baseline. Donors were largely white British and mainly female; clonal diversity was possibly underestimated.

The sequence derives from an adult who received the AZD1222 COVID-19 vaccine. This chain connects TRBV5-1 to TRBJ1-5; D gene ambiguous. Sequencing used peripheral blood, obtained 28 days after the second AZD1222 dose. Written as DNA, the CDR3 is TGCGCCAGCAGTCTAACCACTCAGCAGCCCCAGCATTTT. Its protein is CASSLTTQQPQHF.